This T cell receptor beta chain was sequenced in a study of vaccination and CD4 T cells after COVID-19. Study as a whole: Overlapping spike pools from SARS-CoV-2 and HCoV-NL63, HCoV-OC43 and HCoV-229E served as culture stimuli.

Cultured CD4+ T cell DNA was sequenced using the Oncomine TCR Beta short-read assay. Scientists extracted genomic DNA from CD4+ T cells grown in culture. TCRdb used MiXCR to reprocess the PCR reads, holding one entry per CDR3 protein. The sample consists of over 8,000 distinct CDR3 sequences, 50% to 70% of them appearing once. Treatment denoted: roughly 10-day PBMC culture with coronavirus spike peptide pools or control peptides (ViraFEST assay). US Alpha, Beta and Delta variants postdated the positive PCR dates, which ran from March to December 2020. After being plated at over 1.5 million per well, PBMCs were cultured with about 10 IU/ml IL-2 and around 9.3 ug/ml peptide pools. This clonotype was counted between two and nine times. Its antigen is as yet unknown. The V gene's germline CDR1 is KGHDR and CDR2 SFDVKD. The V and J ends lost 4 bases and 5 bases respectively, with 17 bases between them. This CDR3 is 16 amino acids long.

This chain joins TRBV24-1 and TRBJ2-1; perhaps TRBD2 as D (6 bases). The origin of this receptor is a human donor who had recovered from COVID-19. Source material: CD4+ T cells from blood, cultured in vitro. The CDR3 spells CATSESQRGANNEQFF. CDR3 DNA sequence: TGTGCCACCAGTGAATCACAACGCGGGGCCAACAATGAGCAGTTCTTC.